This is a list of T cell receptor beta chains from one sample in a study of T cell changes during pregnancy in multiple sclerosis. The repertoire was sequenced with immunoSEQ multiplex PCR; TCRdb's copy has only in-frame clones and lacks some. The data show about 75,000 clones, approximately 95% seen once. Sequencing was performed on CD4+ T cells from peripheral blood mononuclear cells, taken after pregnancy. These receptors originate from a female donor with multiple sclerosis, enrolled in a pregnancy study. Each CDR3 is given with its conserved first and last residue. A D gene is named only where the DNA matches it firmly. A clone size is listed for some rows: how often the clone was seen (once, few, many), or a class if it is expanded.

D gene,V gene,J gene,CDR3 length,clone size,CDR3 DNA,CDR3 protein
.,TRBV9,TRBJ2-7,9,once,TGTGCCAGCAGGGCCCGGCAGTACTTC,CASRARQYF
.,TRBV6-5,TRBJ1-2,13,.,TGTGCCAGCAGGCTAACAGGGAATGATGGCTACACCTTC,CASRLTGNDGYTF
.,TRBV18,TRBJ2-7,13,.,TGTGCCAGCTCACCGCGACTCACCTACGAGCAGTACTTC,CASSPRLTYEQYF
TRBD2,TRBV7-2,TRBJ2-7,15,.,TGTGCCAGCAGCTTAACGGGACTAGGTAACTACGAGCAGTACTTC,CASSLTGLGNYEQYF
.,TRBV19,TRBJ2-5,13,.,TGTGCCAGTAGCATACAAACGGCAGCGCCCCAGTACTTC,CASSIQTAAPQYF
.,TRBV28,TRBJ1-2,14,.,TGTGCCAGCAGTTTAGGCAGTAGCCTTTATGGCTACACCTTC,CASSLGSSLYGYTF
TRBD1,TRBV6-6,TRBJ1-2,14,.,TGTGCCAGCAGTTCCCCTCAGGGGGCATGGGGCTACACCTTC,CASSSPQGAWGYTF
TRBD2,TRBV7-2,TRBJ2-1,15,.,TGTGCCAGCAGCTTGCCGGGACTAGCCAAACATGAGCAGTTCTTC,CASSLPGLAKHEQFF
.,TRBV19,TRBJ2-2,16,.,TGTGCCAGTAGTATTTTTTCAGGGGTGTCCACCGGGGAGCTGTTTTTT,CASSIFSGVSTGELFF
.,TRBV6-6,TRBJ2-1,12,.,TGTGCCAGCAAAGAACGGGAGTTTCGGCAGTTCTTC,CASKEREFRQFF
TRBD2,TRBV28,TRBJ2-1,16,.,TGTGCCAGCAGTTACTTAGCGGGAGGATACTACAATGAGCAGTTCTTC,CASSYLAGGYYNEQFF
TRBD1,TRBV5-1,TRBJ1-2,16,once,TGCGCCAGCAGCGGAACGGGACAGGGCTTGAGTACTGGCTACACCTTC,CASSGTGQGLSTGYTF
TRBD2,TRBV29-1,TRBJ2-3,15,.,TGCAGCGTTGACTCCTCTAGCGGCAGCACAGATACGCAGTATTTT,CSVDSSSGSTDTQYF
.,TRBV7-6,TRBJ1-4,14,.,TGTGCCAGCAGCTTAGATCAGGGAGGGGAAAAACTGTTTTTT,CASSLDQGGEKLFF
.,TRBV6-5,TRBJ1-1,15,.,TGTGCCAGCAGACCCGGGACACTCAGACACACTGAAGCTTTCTTT,CASRPGTLRHTEAFF
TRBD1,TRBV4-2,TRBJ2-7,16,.,TGTGCCAGCAGCCAAGGAAGACAGGGGTCCGCCTACGAGCAGTACTTC,CASSQGRQGSAYEQYF
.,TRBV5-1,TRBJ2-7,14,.,TGCGCCAGCAGCTTAGCGGGTTCCTCCTACGAGCAGTACTTC,CASSLAGSSYEQYF
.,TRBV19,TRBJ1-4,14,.,TGTGCCACCGTCCCTCCAGCGGGGATCGAAAAACTGTTTTTT,CATVPPAGIEKLFF
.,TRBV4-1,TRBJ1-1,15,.,TGCGCCAGCAGCCAACAACAGGGTCTGAACACTGAAGCTTTCTTT,CASSQQQGLNTEAFF
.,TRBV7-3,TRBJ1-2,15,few,TGTGCCAGCAGCGCGGGGGGAGGTACTAACTATGGCTACACCTTC,CASSAGGGTNYGYTF
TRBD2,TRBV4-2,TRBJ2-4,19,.,TGTGCCAGCAGCCAGGGGGACTCTAGCGGGAGCCTCGCCAAAAACATTCAGTACTTC,CASSQGDSSGSLAKNIQYF
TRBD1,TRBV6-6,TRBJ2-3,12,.,TGTGCCAGCAGTTACTCCGACAGGGGGCAGTATTTT,CASSYSDRGQYF
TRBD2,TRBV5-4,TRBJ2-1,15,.,TGTGCCAGCAGCTTGAGGACGGGAGGGAACAATGAGCAGTTCTTC,CASSLRTGGNNEQFF
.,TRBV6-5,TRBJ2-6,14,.,TGTGCCAGTAGCGCCACCTCTGGGGCCAACGTCCTGACTTTC,CASSATSGANVLTF